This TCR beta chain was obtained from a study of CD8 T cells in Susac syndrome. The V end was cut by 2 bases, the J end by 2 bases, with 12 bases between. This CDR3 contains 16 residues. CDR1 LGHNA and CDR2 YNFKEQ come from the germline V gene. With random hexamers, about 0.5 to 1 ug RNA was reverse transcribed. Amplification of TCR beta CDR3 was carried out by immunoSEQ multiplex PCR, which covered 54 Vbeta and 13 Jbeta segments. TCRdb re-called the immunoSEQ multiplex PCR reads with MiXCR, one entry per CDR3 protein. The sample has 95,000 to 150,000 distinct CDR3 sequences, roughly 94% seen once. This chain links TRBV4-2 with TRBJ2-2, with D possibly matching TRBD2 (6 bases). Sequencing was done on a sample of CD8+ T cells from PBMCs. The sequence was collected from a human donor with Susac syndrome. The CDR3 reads CASSQREVRNTGELFF. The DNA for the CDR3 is TGTGCCAGCAGCCAAAGGGAGGTTCGCAACACCGGGGAGCTGTTTTTT.